The next 26 T cell receptor beta chains were all read from a single sample in a study of shared clonotypes between healthy human individuals. The protocol was immunoSEQ multiplex PCR, while the TCRdb copy is restricted to in-frame clones and leaves out a portion. The sample has roughly 380,000 clones, about 96% seen once. The material sequenced was memory CD8+ T cells sorted from blood. Indicated subset: CD45RO+ cells pooled with CCR7-negative TemRA cells. These receptors originate from a young man in good health.

In DNA, the CDR3 is TGTGCCAGTAGTATGTTCCCAGGGGGCCCTAGCAATCAGCCCCAGCATTTT. Its translation: CASSMFPGGPSNQPQHF. The rearrangement links TRBV19 to TRBJ1-5; 8 bases map to TRBD1. J lost 0 bases, V lost 3 bases, and 7 bases had no gene match. This CDR3 is 17 amino acids long. Germline assignment: CDR1 LNHDA and CDR2 SQIVND (reference sequence).

The rearrangement uses TRBV2 and TRBJ2-3, with 9 nucleotides matching TRBD1. Germline lookup yields CDR1 SNHLY and CDR2 FYNNEI. With 8 bases clipped from V and 5 bases from J, the junction kept 8 bases outside the gene matches. The CDR3 is 14 residues long. The CDR3 coding sequence is TGTGCCAGCTCCAGACAGGGGGTTGGAGATACGCAGTATTTT. Translating gives CASSRQGVGDTQYF.

This chain uses TRBV27 with TRBJ2-2; 9 nucleotides line up with TRBD1. Germline loops: CDR1 MNHEY, CDR2 SMNVEV (reference sequence). This CDR3 has 15 amino acids. Trimming removed 4 bases from V and 7 bases from J; junction bases left unmatched: 7. CDR3 in DNA: TGTGCCAGCAGTTACGGGACAGGGCTCATCGGGGAGCTGTTTTTT. Its protein is CASSYGTGLIGELFF.

The chain carries TRBV25-1 and TRBJ2-1, with 8 bases lining up with TRBD1. CDR3 length: 16 residues. V was pared by 4 bases and J by 3 bases, with 8 bases of the junction left unmatched. Germline V lookup: CDR1 MGHDK, CDR2 SYGVNS. The CDR3 loop reads CASSAGQVVIYNEQFF. The CDR3 DNA reads TGTGCCAGCAGTGCGGGACAGGTGGTGATCTACAATGAGCAGTTCTTC.

The chain couples TRBV11-2 to TRBJ2-3, with 10 bases lining up with TRBD1. The V gene's germline CDR1 is SGHAT and CDR2 FQNNGV. There are 16 residues in the CDR3. The junction had 6 bases not matched to a gene; V was cut back by 1 base and J by 5 bases. The CDR3: CASSLVGTGEGDTQYF. The CDR3 DNA sequence: TGTGCCAGCAGCTTAGTGGGGACAGGGGAGGGAGATACGCAGTATTTT.

The CDR3 sequence: CASSEFGGGTDTQYF. The CDR3 region has the DNA TGTGCCAGCAGTGAATTTGGGGGGGGCACAGATACGCAGTATTTT. The chain has TRBV6-1 and TRBJ2-3; 7 nucleotides match TRBD2. CDR3 length equals 15 residues. V was clipped by 2 bases and J by 1 base; unmatched bases: 3. CDR1 and CDR2 (germline): MNHNS, SASEGT.

The CDR3 loop reads CASSYLGTSEQYF. For the CDR3, the DNA is TGTGCCAGCAGTTACCTGGGGACGTCGGAGCAGTACTTC. The genes are TRBV6-6 and TRBJ2-7; D is possibly TRBD1 or TRBD2 (5 bases each). CDR1 is MNHNY and CDR2 is SVGAGI in the germline V gene (reference sequence). This CDR3 comprises 13 residues. The V end lost 2 bases, the J end lost 7 bases, and 12 bases lay between the germline ends.

In the case of this clone: The identical CDR3 is also encoded by other nucleotide sequences in the sample. The chain couples TRBV13 to TRBJ1-2; D is uncertain. The CDR3 is made up of 12 amino acids. The V end lost 0 bases, the J end lost 5 bases, and 4 bases lay between the germline ends. Germline lookup yields CDR1 PRHDT and CDR2 FYEKMQ (reference sequence). The CDR3 sequence is CASSLGGYGYTF. The CDR3 DNA reads TGTGCCAGCAGCTTAGGAGGGTATGGCTACACCTTC.

The chain has TRBV11-2 and TRBJ1-5; a weak D match, TRBD1 (5 bases). The ends were cut back, 0 bases at V and 7 bases at J, with 10 bases in the middle. Germline V gene data show CDR1 as SGHAT and CDR2 as FQNNGV. This CDR3 contains 14 residues. The CDR3 nucleotides are TGTGCCAGCAGCTTAGATCCCGGGGACCAGCCCCAGCATTTT. Translating gives CASSLDPGDQPQHF.

The CDR3 nucleotides are TGTGCCAGCAGGGATAGGACAGGGAACACTGAAGCTTTCTTT. It yields the protein CASRDRTGNTEAFF. The J gene is TRBJ1-1, the V gene TRBV25-1, with TRBD1 identical over 7 bases. There are 14 residues in the CDR3. With 6 bases clipped from V and 1 base from J, the junction kept 5 bases outside the gene matches. The germline V gene has CDR1 MGHDK and CDR2 SYGVNS.

DNA of the CDR3: TGCGCCAGCAGCCTGCTGAGGGCTAGCGGGAGGAATACGCAGTATTTT. It is translated as CASSLLRASGRNTQYF. The chain carries TRBV5-1 and TRBJ2-3, with 11 positions matching TRBD2. Looked up from germline, CDR1 is SGHRS and CDR2 is YFSETQ. This CDR3 contains 16 residues. The junction had 11 bases not matched to a gene; V was cut back by 4 bases and J by 7 bases.

This chain uses TRBV30 with TRBJ2-3; TRBD2 aligns across 9 bases. Germline CDR1 is GTSNPN and CDR2 is SVGIG (reference sequence). This CDR3 comprises 15 residues. Unmatched junction bases numbered 8, after V lost 0 bases and J lost 7 bases. CDR3 sequence reads: CAWSVWREGLNTQYF. CDR3 coding DNA: TGTGCCTGGAGTGTGTGGCGGGAGGGCCTGAATACGCAGTATTTT.

This chain links TRBV25-1 with TRBJ2-1; D is unclear. V lost 1 base, J lost 12 bases, and 13 bases lay in between. Germline CDR1 and CDR2: MGHDK and SYGVNS. This CDR3 spans 13 amino acids. The CDR3 reads CASSESASGTQFF. For the CDR3, the DNA is TGTGCCAGCAGTGAATCGGCTAGTGGTACGCAGTTCTTC.

V usage is TRBV5-8 and J usage is TRBJ2-7; 8 nucleotides agree with TRBD1. J gave up 4 bases and V 0 bases, and 0 bases lay outside the gene matches. The CDR3 loop spans 13 amino acids. Germline V gives CDR1 SGHTS, CDR2 YDEGEE. This chain's CDR3 is CASSLGDRYEQYF. For the CDR3, the DNA is TGTGCCAGCAGCTTGGGGGACAGGTACGAGCAGTACTTC. Drawing the rest from reference TRBV5-8 and TRBJ2-7, the complete variable domain is EAGVTQSPTHLIKTRGQQATLRCSPISGHTSVYWYQQALGLGLQFLLWYDEGEERNRGNFPPRFSGRQFPNYSSELNVNALELEDSALYLCASSLGDRYEQYFGPGTRLTVT.

The rearrangement joins TRBV13 to TRBJ2-7; 12 positions match TRBD2. From germline, CDR1 is PRHDT and CDR2 FYEKMQ (reference sequence). V lost 2 bases, J lost 6 bases, and 11 bases stayed unmatched. CDR3 length: 17 amino acids. Here the CDR3 reads CASSLRGGLAGSGEQYF. Written as DNA, the CDR3 is TGTGCCAGCAGCTTAAGGGGGGGACTAGCGGGCTCGGGCGAGCAGTACTTC.

The chain combines TRBV2 with TRBJ2-7; tentatively, D is TRBD2 (5 bases). The CDR3 totals 12 residues. The ends were cut back, 7 bases at V and 3 bases at J, with 10 bases in the middle. CDR1 is SNHLY, CDR2 FYNNEI, per germline. The CDR3 region is CASKADIYEQYF. CDR3 in DNA: TGTGCCAGCAAAGCGGATATCTACGAGCAGTACTTC.

The rearrangement joins TRBV11-2 to TRBJ1-1; 8 positions agree with TRBD1. V trimming: 6 bases; J trimming: 1 base; junction bases outside the gene matches: 4. The CDR3 runs 14 residues. Germline lookup yields CDR1 SGHAT and CDR2 FQNNGV. DNA for the CDR3: TGTGCCAGCAGAGCCGGGACAGGGAACACTGAAGCTTTCTTT. This sequence encodes CASRAGTGNTEAFF. The variable domain in full, completed from reference TRBV11-2 and TRBJ1-1, reads EAGVAQSPRYKIIEKRQSVAFWCNPISGHATLYWYQQILGQGPKLLIQFQNNGVVDDSQLPKDRFSAERLKGVDSTLKIQPAKLEDSAVYLCASRAGTGNTEAFFGQGTRLTVV.

The gene calls are TRBV18 and TRBJ2-3; 12 bases fit TRBD2. The CDR3 has 15 residues. Germline-derived CDR1 and CDR2 are KGHSH and LQKENI. V lost 6 bases to trimming and J lost 1 base; unmatched junction nucleotides: 2. Here the CDR3 reads CASSRTSGGTDTQYF. CDR3 coding DNA: TGTGCCAGCTCCCGGACTAGCGGGGGCACAGATACGCAGTATTTT.

The rearrangement uses TRBV6-5 and TRBJ1-1; a weak D match, TRBD1 (5 bases). The V gene's germline CDR1 is MNHEY and CDR2 SVGAGI. The CDR3 is 15 amino acids. V was pared by 0 bases and J by 4 bases, with 12 bases between. CDR3 nucleotide sequence: TGTGCCAGCAGTTACTCGGGGGGGAAGATCACTGAAGCTTTCTTT. Translating it yields CASSYSGGKITEAFF.

V gene TRBV10-3 combines with J gene TRBJ1-3; D not resolved. From germline, CDR1 is ENHRY and CDR2 SYGVKD. Trimming left V 4 bases short and J 0 bases short, with 10 bases between. The CDR3 sequence is 15 residues long. In DNA form, the CDR3 reads TGTGCCATCAGTGGTGGGCTATACTCTGGAAACACCATATATTTT. This encodes CAISGGLYSGNTIYF.

The chain joins TRBV28 to TRBJ2-3, with D unclear. V dropped 3 bases and J dropped 5 bases, with 6 bases sitting between them. CDR1 is MDHEN and CDR2 is SYDVKM in the germline V gene. The CDR3 contains 12 residues. The CDR3 region has the DNA TGTGCCAGCAGTTTCAGACTAGATACGCAGTATTTT. Translation gives CASSFRLDTQYF. Together with reference TRBV28 and TRBJ2-3, the CDR3 gives the full variable domain: DVKVTQSSRYLVKRTGEKVFLECVQDMDHENMFWYRQDPGLGLRLIYFSYDVKMKEKGDIPEGYSVSREKKERFSLILESASTNQTSMYLCASSFRLDTQYFGPGTRLTVL.

The count of this clone is one. The rearrangement uses TRBV5-1 and TRBJ2-5; D ambiguous. Deletions cut 0 bases from V and 2 bases from J, with 11 bases between. There are 15 residues in the CDR3. From germline, CDR1 is SGHRS and CDR2 YFSETQ. The CDR3 is CASSLVRVDQETQYF. CDR3 nucleotide sequence: TGCGCCAGCAGCTTGGTAAGGGTCGATCAAGAGACCCAGTACTTC. The full variable domain, its missing parts supplied by reference TRBV5-1 and TRBJ2-5, is KAGVTQTPRYLIKTRGQQVTLSCSPISGHRSVSWYQQTPGQGLQFLFEYFSETQRNKGNFPGRFSGRQFSNSRSEMNVSTLELGDSALYLCASSLVRVDQETQYFGPGTRLLVL.

V gene TRBV9 combines with J gene TRBJ2-5; 12 bases match TRBD2. Per germline, CDR1 SGDLS and CDR2 YYNGEE. The CDR3 runs 14 residues. Losses at the gene ends were 0 bases for V and 7 bases for J; bases not matched to a gene: 1. Here the CDR3 DNA reads TGTGCCAGCAGCGTAGTGGGACTAGCGGGGACCCAGTACTTC. The encoded protein is CASSVVGLAGTQYF.

The chain carries TRBV9 and TRBJ2-1, with TRBD2 matching over 11 bases. The J segment lost 0 bases and the V segment lost 3 bases, leaving 11 bases of the junction unmatched. Germline V gene sequence: CDR1 SGDLS, CDR2 YYNGEE. The CDR3 is 19 amino acids. CDR3 bases: TGTGCCAGCAGCGAGGGAACTAGCGGGAGTCTAAGCTCCTACAATGAGCAGTTCTTC. This codes for CASSEGTSGSLSSYNEQFF.

The chain recombines TRBV6-5 with TRBJ1-3; the D gene is possibly TRBD1 (6 bases). Germline loops: CDR1 MNHEY, CDR2 SVGAGI. The CDR3 totals 15 residues. Trimming cost V 5 bases and J 3 bases, with 14 bases left between them. CDR3 sequence: CASSQARGFGNTIYF. The CDR3 nucleotides are TGTGCCAGCAGTCAGGCCAGGGGTTTTGGAAACACCATATATTTT.

This chain links TRBV13 with TRBJ1-4, with D possibly matching TRBD1 (6 bases). Trimming shortened V by 0 bases and J by 7 bases, and 12 bases separated the two germline ends. This CDR3 spans 15 amino acids. CDR1 is PRHDT and CDR2 is FYEKMQ in the germline V gene (reference sequence). The CDR3 protein is CASSLGSGGGEKLFF. The CDR3 DNA follows: TGTGCCAGCAGCTTAGGTTCCGGGGGCGGTGAAAAACTGTTTTTT. Looking up the rest from reference TRBV13 and TRBJ1-4 gives the full variable domain: AAGVIQSPRHLIKEKRETATLKCYPIPRHDTVYWYQQGPGQDPQFLISFYEKMQSDKGSIPDRFSAQQFSDYHSELNMSSLELGDSALYFCASSLGSGGGEKLFFGSGTQLSVL.